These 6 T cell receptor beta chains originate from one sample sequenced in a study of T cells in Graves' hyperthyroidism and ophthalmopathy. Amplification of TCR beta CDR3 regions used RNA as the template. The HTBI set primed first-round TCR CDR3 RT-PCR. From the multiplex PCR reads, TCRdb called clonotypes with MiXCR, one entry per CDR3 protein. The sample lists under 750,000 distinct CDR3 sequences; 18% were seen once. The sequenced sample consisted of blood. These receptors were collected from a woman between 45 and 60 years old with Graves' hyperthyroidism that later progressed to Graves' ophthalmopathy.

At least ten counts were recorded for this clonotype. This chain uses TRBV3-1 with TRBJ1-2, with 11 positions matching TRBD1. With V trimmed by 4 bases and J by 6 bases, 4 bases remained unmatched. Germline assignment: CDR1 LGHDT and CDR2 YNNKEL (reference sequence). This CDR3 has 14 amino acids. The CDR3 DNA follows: TGTGCCAGCAGCCTGGGACAGGGGGGAAATGGCTACACCTTC. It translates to CASSLGQGGNGYTF.

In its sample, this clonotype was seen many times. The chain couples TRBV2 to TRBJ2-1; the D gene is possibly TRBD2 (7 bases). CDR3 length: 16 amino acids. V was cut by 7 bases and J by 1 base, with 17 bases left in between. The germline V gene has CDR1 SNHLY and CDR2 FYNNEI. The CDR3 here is CASNTGWGGSYNEQFF. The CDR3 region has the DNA TGTGCCAGCAACACAGGGTGGGGAGGGTCCTACAATGAGCAGTTCTTC.

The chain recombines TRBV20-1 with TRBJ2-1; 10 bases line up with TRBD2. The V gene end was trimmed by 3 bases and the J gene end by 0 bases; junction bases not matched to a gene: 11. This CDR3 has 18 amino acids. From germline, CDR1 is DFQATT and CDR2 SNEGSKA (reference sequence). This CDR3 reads CSARNLAGVFLSYNEQFF. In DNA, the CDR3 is TGCAGTGCTAGGAATCTAGCGGGGGTCTTCCTCTCCTACAATGAGCAGTTCTTC.

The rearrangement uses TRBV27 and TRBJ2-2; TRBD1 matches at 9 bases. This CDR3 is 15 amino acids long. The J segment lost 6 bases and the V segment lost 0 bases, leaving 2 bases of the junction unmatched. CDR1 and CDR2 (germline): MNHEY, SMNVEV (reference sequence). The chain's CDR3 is CASSLSGTGSGELFF. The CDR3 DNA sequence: TGTGCCAGCAGTTTATCCGGGACAGGGTCCGGGGAGCTGTTTTTT.

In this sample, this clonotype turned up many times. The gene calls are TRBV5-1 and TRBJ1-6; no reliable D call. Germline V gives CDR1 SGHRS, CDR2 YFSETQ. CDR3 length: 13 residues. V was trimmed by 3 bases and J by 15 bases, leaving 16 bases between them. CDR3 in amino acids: CASSWKDLAFLHF. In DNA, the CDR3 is TGCGCCAGCAGCTGGAAAGACTTGGCTTTCCTCCACTTT. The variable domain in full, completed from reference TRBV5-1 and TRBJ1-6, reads KAGVTQTPRYLIKTRGQQVTLSCSPISGHRSVSWYQQTPGQGLQFLFEYFSETQRNKGNFPGRFSGRQFSNSRSEMNVSTLELGDSALYLCASSWKDLAFLHFGNGTRLTVT.

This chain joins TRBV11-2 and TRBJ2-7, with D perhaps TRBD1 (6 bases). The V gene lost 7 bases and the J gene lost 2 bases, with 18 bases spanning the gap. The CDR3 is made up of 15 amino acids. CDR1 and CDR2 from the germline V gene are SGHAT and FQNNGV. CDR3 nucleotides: TGTGCCAGCACCCCCATGCGGACAGCAGCCTACGAGCAGTACTTC. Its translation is CASTPMRTAAYEQYF.